This T cell receptor beta chain came from a study of T cell changes during pregnancy in multiple sclerosis. This table comes from immunoSEQ multiplex PCR, and its TCRdb copy is limited to in-frame clones, with some not included. The table records 55,000 to 85,000 clones, approximately 94% of them present only once. Germline V lookup: CDR1 ENHRY, CDR2 SYGVKD. This CDR3 comprises 14 residues. The V end was cut by 2 bases, the J end by 2 bases, with 10 bases between. The sequence came from a female donor with multiple sclerosis, enrolled in a pregnancy study. The sequences come from peripheral blood, collected in the third trimester of pregnancy. This sequence joins TRBV10-3 and TRBJ2-7; tentatively, D is TRBD1 (5 bases). CDR3 sequence: CAISEKQVTYEQYF. The DNA of the CDR3 is TGTGCCATCAGTGAGAAACAGGTCACCTACGAGCAGTACTTC.